The 24 T cell receptor beta chains given below trace back to one sample, sequenced in a study of blood T cell dynamics during melanoma immunotherapy. Described time point: pre-treatment baseline. This table comes from immunoSEQ multiplex PCR, and its TCRdb copy is limited to in-frame clones, with some not included. The table lists over 20,000 clones, under 90% of them singletons. The sample here was blood, taken from a patient treated with checkpoint blockade. The receptors here all came from a human donor with melanoma.

The CDR3 region has the DNA TGCGCCAGCAGCTTGGGAACAGCCCCGGTCACCGGGGAGCTGTTTTTT. Its translation: CASSLGTAPVTGELFF. This chain joins TRBV5-1 and TRBJ2-2; D uncertain. This CDR3 has 16 residues. V lost 0 bases to trimming and J lost 4 bases, with 13 bases between them. Per germline, CDR1 SGHRS and CDR2 YFSETQ.

The rearrangement joins TRBV27 to TRBJ2-3; D may be TRBD2 (6 bases). Germline V gene sequence: CDR1 MNHEY, CDR2 SMNVEV (reference sequence). V gave up 8 bases and J gave up 1 base, with 16 bases separating them. The CDR3 is 15 residues long. In DNA, the CDR3 is TGTGCCAGCGCCCTTTGGAGGGGACGCACAGATACGCAGTATTTT. Its protein is CASALWRGRTDTQYF.

J is TRBJ2-5 and V is TRBV11-2, with D tentatively TRBD2 (6 bases). The CDR3 is 15 amino acids. In germline, CDR1 is SGHAT, CDR2 FQNNGV. Trimming pared 3 bases from V and 5 bases from J, leaving 16 bases between. The CDR3 DNA sequence: TGTGCCAGCAGCTTCAGTGCGGGAAGAGCGGAGACCCAGTACTTC. It encodes CASSFSAGRAETQYF. The whole variable domain, filled in from reference TRBV11-2 and TRBJ2-5, reads EAGVAQSPRYKIIEKRQSVAFWCNPISGHATLYWYQQILGQGPKLLIQFQNNGVVDDSQLPKDRFSAERLKGVDSTLKIQPAKLEDSAVYLCASSFSAGRAETQYFGPGTRLLVL.

The V call is TRBV5-6, the J call TRBJ2-5; D uncertain. Gene TRBJ2-7 matches the end of the DNA better, so the J call may be wrong. The CDR3 contains 15 residues. Per germline, CDR1 SGHDT and CDR2 YYEEEE. The CDR3 DNA follows: TGTGCCAGCAGCTTGGGGCCTGGCACTCACTACGAGCAGTACTTC. This gives the protein CASSLGPGTHYEQYF.

The V and J genes are TRBV28 and TRBJ2-3, with 7 bases fitting TRBD1. Germline V gene sequence: CDR1 MDHEN, CDR2 SYDVKM. CDR3 size: 13 residues. J gave up 9 bases and V 4 bases, and 7 bases lay outside the gene matches. The CDR3 reads CASSSPDRDTQYF. Here the CDR3 DNA reads TGTGCCAGCAGTTCTCCCGACAGGGACACGCAGTATTTT.

The chain recombines TRBV18 with TRBJ1-5; the D is unclear. Germline V gene data show CDR1 as KGHSH and CDR2 as LQKENI. Trimming stripped 1 base from V and 5 bases from J, with 6 bases between. The CDR3 length is 13 residues. CDR3 sequence (DNA): TGTGCCAGCTCACCACTCCAAGATCAGCCCCAGCATTTT. Its translation: CASSPLQDQPQHF. Using reference TRBV18 and TRBJ1-5 for the parts outside the CDR3, the full variable domain is NAGVMQNPRHLVRRRGQEARLRCSPMKGHSHVYWYRQLPEEGLKFMVYLQKENIIDESGMPKERFSAEFPKEGPSILRIQQVVRGDSAAYFCASSPLQDQPQHFGDGTRLSIL.

V and J are TRBV5-1 and TRBJ1-1, with 11 bases that match TRBD1. Trimming cost V 4 bases and J 1 base; bases outside gene matches: 9. This CDR3 contains 17 residues. Germline CDR1 is SGHRS and CDR2 is YFSETQ. The DNA of the CDR3 is TGCGCCAGCAGCGCCGGGACAGGGGGTCCGTGGAACACTGAAGCTTTCTTT. Its translation is CASSAGTGGPWNTEAFF. Full variable domain (outside the CDR3, taken from reference TRBV5-1 and TRBJ1-1): KAGVTQTPRYLIKTRGQQVTLSCSPISGHRSVSWYQQTPGQGLQFLFEYFSETQRNKGNFPGRFSGRQFSNSRSEMNVSTLELGDSALYLCASSAGTGGPWNTEAFFGQGTRLTVV.

This clone occurred once. This chain connects TRBV27 to TRBJ2-7; 14 nucleotides agree with TRBD2. The germline CDR1 and CDR2 sequences are MNHEY and SMNVEV (reference sequence). This CDR3 contains 17 residues. J was trimmed by 3 bases and V by 1 base; bases with no gene match: 5. CDR3 DNA: TGTGCCAGCAGTTTATGGGGACTAGCGGGGGAGAACTACGAGCAGTACTTC. It yields the protein CASSLWGLAGENYEQYF.

The CDR3 here is CASSRDRGNTEAFF. CDR3 bases: TGTGCCAGTAGTAGAGACAGGGGGAACACTGAAGCTTTCTTT. This chain connects TRBV19 to TRBJ1-1, with 8 bases aligning to TRBD1. The length of the CDR3 is 14 residues. Unmatched junction bases numbered 2, after V lost 4 bases and J lost 1 base. From germline, CDR1 is LNHDA and CDR2 SQIVND (reference sequence).

The chain carries TRBV5-4 and TRBJ1-2; D remains unclear. Germline lookup yields CDR1 SGHNT and CDR2 YYREEE (reference sequence). Trimming took 1 base from V and 0 from J, leaving 7 bases between them. CDR3 length: 14 residues. The CDR3 region is CASSLSAANYGYTF. The CDR3 coding sequence is TGTGCCAGCAGCTTGTCGGCCGCTAACTATGGCTACACCTTC.

The rearrangement links TRBV18 to TRBJ2-7; the D gene is possibly TRBD2 (5 bases). This CDR3 region has 15 residues. V was cut by 4 bases and J by 0 bases, with 13 bases left in between. Per germline, CDR1 KGHSH and CDR2 LQKENI. DNA for the CDR3: TGTGCCAGCTCACAAACGACTGGGAGCTCCTACGAGCAGTACTTC. It is translated as CASSQTTGSSYEQYF.

The V gene is TRBV28, the J gene TRBJ1-2; D call uncertain. CDR3 size: 14 residues. Between the trimmed V and J ends, which lost 5 bases and 1 base, there was a span of 11 bases. Germline V gene data show CDR1 as MDHEN and CDR2 as SYDVKM. The CDR3 reads CASSQALLNYGYTF. The CDR3 DNA follows: TGTGCCAGCAGTCAGGCATTACTTAACTATGGCTACACCTTC.

The chain links TRBV7-8 to TRBJ1-5; TRBD1 might be the D (5 bases). Germline V gene sequence: CDR1 SGHVS, CDR2 FQNEAQ. The CDR3 consists of 18 residues. Deletions cut 2 bases from V and 4 bases from J, with 21 bases between. The CDR3 DNA reads TGTGCCAGCAGCTTAAATCAGATAGGGACCTCGGGAAATCAGCCCCAGCATTTT. This gives the protein CASSLNQIGTSGNQPQHF. The full variable domain, completed using reference TRBV7-8 and TRBJ1-5, is GAGVSQSPRYKVAKRGQDVALRCDPISGHVSLFWYQQALGQGPEFLTYFQNEAQLDKSGLPSDRFFAERPEGSVSTLKIQRTQQEDSAVYLCASSLNQIGTSGNQPQHFGDGTRLSIL.

The V gene is TRBV28, the J gene TRBJ1-1, with D possibly matching TRBD1 (6 bases). V dropped 5 bases and J dropped 1 base, with 14 bases sitting between them. Germline assignment: CDR1 MDHEN and CDR2 SYDVKM. The CDR3 length is 15 residues. CDR3 sequence (DNA): TGTGCCAGCAGTAGGGGGGGGGTTAGGAACACTGAAGCTTTCTTT. It yields the protein CASSRGGVRNTEAFF.

The chain joins TRBV30 to TRBJ2-3, with 10 bases identical to TRBD2. CDR3 length: 13 amino acids. Trimming at V came to 5 bases and at J to 4 bases, leaving 3 bases not matched to a gene. CDR1 GTSNPN and CDR2 SVGIG come from the germline V gene (reference sequence). The CDR3 DNA reads TGTGCCTGGGCTAGCGGGAGCTCAGATACGCAGTATTTT. It encodes CAWASGSSDTQYF.

The sample holds a few counts of this clone. The genes are TRBV5-1 and TRBJ2-7; D is possibly TRBD2 (5 bases). V was shortened by 4 bases and J by 5 bases, with 10 bases between the two germline ends. Germline loops: CDR1 SGHRS, CDR2 YFSETQ. The CDR3 covers 12 residues. CDR3 residues: CASSRPGDEQYF. The DNA for the CDR3 is TGCGCCAGCAGCAGGCCCGGGGACGAGCAGTACTTC.

This clone was observed once. The chain recombines TRBV7-9 with TRBJ2-7; D ambiguous. Trimming shortened V by 5 bases and J by 6 bases, and 11 bases separated the two germline ends. Germline assignment: CDR1 SEHNR and CDR2 FQNEAQ (reference sequence). This CDR3 comprises 12 residues. The CDR3 loop is CASSAVGSEQYF. The CDR3 coding sequence is TGTGCCAGCAGCGCCGTCGGGTCCGAGCAGTACTTC.

The genes are TRBV19 and TRBJ1-1; no clear D gene. The ends were cut back, 2 bases at V and 2 bases at J, with 6 bases in the middle. Germline CDR1 LNHDA, CDR2 SQIVND (reference sequence). The CDR3 contains 13 residues. The CDR3 DNA follows: TGTGCCAGTAGTATACAGTTTAACACTGAAGCTTTCTTT. Its protein is CASSIQFNTEAFF.

The chain uses TRBV21-1 and TRBJ1-4; the D segment call TRBD1 is taken from the table without a DNA check. TRBV21-1 is flagged as a pseudogene. This CDR3 has 18 residues. CDR3 nucleotides: TGTGCCAGCAGCAAAGAGAAACTCGGACAGGGATGCAATGAAAAACTGTTTTTT. Translation gives CASSKEKLGQGCNEKLFF.

This chain connects TRBV5-6 to TRBJ2-3; D not resolved. V dropped 2 bases and J dropped 3 bases, with 7 bases sitting between them. The CDR3 contains 13 residues. The V gene's germline CDR1 is SGHDT and CDR2 YYEEEE. The CDR3 DNA is TGTGCCAGCAGCTTCAAGGAGACAGATACGCAGTATTTT. Translating gives CASSFKETDTQYF.

This clone was observed a few times. The rearrangement uses TRBV19 and TRBJ2-7; the D is unclear. The CDR3 length is 13 residues. Germline V lookup: CDR1 LNHDA, CDR2 SQIVND (reference sequence). Trimming pared 5 bases from V and 4 bases from J, leaving 12 bases between. DNA for the CDR3: TGTGCCAGTAGTTCCGTGGACCGTTACGAGCAGTACTTC. It codes for CASSSVDRYEQYF.

The V and J genes are TRBV5-1 and TRBJ2-5; TRBD2 matches 10 bases. Per germline, CDR1 SGHRS and CDR2 YFSETQ. Trimming at V came to 1 base and at J to 1 base, leaving 4 bases not matched to a gene. The CDR3 extends over 16 amino acids. The CDR3 reads CASSLILAGSQETQYF. As DNA, the CDR3 is TGCGCCAGCAGCTTGATACTAGCGGGATCCCAAGAGACCCAGTACTTC.

This clone was detected only a few times. The chain uses TRBV4-2 and TRBJ1-2; 7 bases fit TRBD1. The CDR3 covers 16 residues. Germline V gene data show CDR1 as LGHNA and CDR2 as YNFKEQ. With V trimmed by 0 bases and J by 7 bases, 11 bases remained unmatched. The CDR3 DNA reads as TGTGCCAGCAGCCAAGATCGACAGGGATTCTTGTTTGGCTACACCTTC. Amino acid sequence: CASSQDRQGFLFGYTF.

The J gene is TRBJ2-7, the V gene TRBV10-3, with TRBD2 identical over 10 bases. CDR1 is ENHRY and CDR2 is SYGVKD in the germline V gene. CDR3 length equals 14 residues. V lost 7 bases to trimming and J lost 6 bases; unmatched junction nucleotides: 9. The DNA of the CDR3 is TGTGCCATCAACCCTAGCGGGAGTAGAGGCGAGCAGTACTTC. Amino acids: CAINPSGSRGEQYF.